This T cell receptor (beta chain) is drawn from a study of T-cell memory formation after mild COVID-19. Trimming took off 6 bases at V and 6 bases at J, with 15 bases between the two ends. CDR3 length: 14 amino acids. Germline V gives CDR1 SEHNR, CDR2 FQNEAQ (reference sequence). TCRdb re-called the 5' RACE reads with MiXCR, one entry per CDR3 protein. This sample yields some 200,000 distinct CDR3 sequences, of which about 21% are seen a single time; more than 20% belongs to the top ten. The chain recombines TRBV7-9 with TRBJ2-1, with a tentative D call TRBD2 (5 bases). This clonotype was obtained from an adult woman who had mild COVID-19 (a few samples of this study predate the infection). Cell type and time point are not known. Material for sequencing was PBMCs or a T cell subset sorted from them (not recorded which). The CDR3 sequence: CASSRTLGSNEQFF. DNA for the CDR3: TGTGCCAGCAGTCGAACACTAGGAAGCAATGAGCAGTTCTTC.